This TCR beta chain originates from a study of Ad26.COV2.S vaccination and SARS-CoV-2 variants (dated by TCRdb to about 2021). Study-wide context: Donors in the vaccine arm were drawn from COV1001, a phase I-IIa trial of Ad26.COV2.S in healthy adults that was multicentre, randomized, double-blind and placebo-controlled. Ad26.COV2.S was given intramuscularly at 5x10^10 or 1x10^11 viral particles, as a single shot or as two shots 56 days apart. TCRbeta repertoire sequencing was used to assess the specificity and breadth of SARS-CoV-2-reactive T cell receptors after Ad26.COV2.S vaccination. A total of 32 samples were included in the TCR-sequenced set, comprising around 20 Ad26.COV2.S vaccine recipients, 5 placebo recipients and 8 SARS-CoV-2 convalescent individuals. Trial participants were randomized into five groups of five: low-dose or high-dose Ad26.COV2.S given once or twice, or placebo on both occasions. Blinding of investigators to trial group allocation was maintained during experiments and outcome assessment. Points the paper makes about the study in general: The study was not powered to compare responses between vaccine doses or regimens. Non-spike TCR breadth was comparable between vaccine and placebo recipients, consistent with the vaccine containing only spike. After vaccination, substantial breadth of spike-specific CD8+ and CD4+ T cell responses was reported. Spike-specific TCR breadth was higher in Ad26.COV2.S recipients than in placebo recipients (P = 0.0014). It was noted by the authors that total T cell responses may have been underestimated by the TCR breadth and depth analyses.

In the paper's terms, the treatment or condition label means: roughly 20 received Ad26.COV2.S at low or high dose, single or two shots; about 5 received placebo; per-sample allocation not given. For vaccine and placebo recipients, the sequenced repertoires came from samples collected on day 63 after the first injection. Cohort 1b enrolled some 25 adults aged 18-55 years at a single site in Boston, USA, between 29 July and 7 August 2020. Ad26.COV2.S was a replication-incompetent adenovirus type 26 vector expressing a prefusion-stabilized SARS-CoV-2 spike protein from the original Wuhan strain. The cysteine opens and the phenylalanine closes a CDR3 of 14 amino acids. The retained sequence is limited to the CDR3, 42 bases, with the frame set at the first base. V and J are truncated by 0 bases and 4 bases respectively, leaving an intervening sequence of 9 bases. Sequences SGHNT (CDR1) and YYREEE (CDR2) are obtained from the germline V gene (reference sequence).

The immunoSEQ Assay was used to sequence TCRbeta CDR3 regions. After extraction, genomic DNA underwent amplification by bias-controlled multiplex PCR, followed by high-throughput sequencing. The paper's processing steps were these. To quantify the absolute abundance of every unique TCRbeta CDR3 region, sequences were collapsed and filtered. T cell fraction was estimated by normalizing TCRbeta template counts to usable DNA, with usable DNA measured through amplification of reference genes found in all nucleated cells. Repertoire TCRs were annotated as SARS-CoV-2-specific by exact matching of V gene, CDR3 amino acid sequence and J gene to a known reactive TCR set. The reference SARS-CoV-2 TCR set was derived from MIRA and filtered for enrichment in COVID-19-positive ImmuneCODE repertoires, a step that removed public or cross-reactive TCRs. Drawing on the MIRA antigens, annotated TCRs were analysed further at the level of specific ORF or position within ORF. Breadth was defined as annotated unique rearrangements over total unique productive rearrangements; depth was the summed frequency of those rearrangements. TCR breadth was compared between groups using two-sided Wilcoxon rank-sum tests. Not all clones reach the TCRdb copy of this immuneACCESS table, which keeps in-frame sequences only. Checked studies attribute under half of the gap to unresolved V genes and leave the rest unexplained. The V and J calls and clone size are taken from that table; D and trimming were inferred from the DNA. The sample has 350,000 to 450,000 clones on record, 80% to 90% of them singletons. The ten largest clones capture about 3.3% of the sample.

Remarks on this clone: Its cognate antigen has yet to be identified. Nothing much larger sits one base from this clone, and base qualities are not available.

Here the chain combines TRBV5-4 and TRBJ2-3, with no confidently assigned D gene. Sequenced material: peripheral blood, taken in a trial of Ad26.COV2.S vaccine versus placebo. The TCR was taken from a person aged 18-60 years who received the Ad26.COV2.S COVID-19 vaccine or a placebo. The CDR3 loop reads CASSLDPGPDTQYF. In nucleotide form, the sequence is TGTGCCAGCAGCTTGGATCCGGGTCCAGATACGCAGTATTTT.